This T cell receptor (beta chain) stems from a study of CD8+CD57+ T cells in acquired aplastic anemia. Genomic DNA templated the TCR beta VDJ and CDR3 profiling. TCRdb redid the calling of the reads with MiXCR, one entry per CDR3 protein. The sample holds around 200,000 distinct CDR3 sequences, around three fifths seen once. An expansion of CD8+CD57+ cells by flow cytometry had been shown in patients chosen for sequencing. Sequencing was performed on sorted CD4+, CD8+, or CD8+CD57+ T cells (not recorded which) from PBMCs. This TCR derives from a human donor with aplastic anemia.

Here the CDR3 reads CASLLAGGSGGEQFF. Written as DNA, the CDR3 is TGTGCCAGCCTCCTTGCAGGTGGGAGCGGTGGTGAGCAGTTCTTC. The chain uses TRBV14 and TRBJ2-1; maybe TRBD2 (5 bases). The CDR3 loop spans 15 amino acids. Trimming left V 8 bases short and J 9 bases short, with 23 bases between. Germline CDR1 reads SGHDN; CDR2 reads FVKESK.